This TCR beta chain was sequenced during a study of T cell responses to AZD1222 COVID-19 vaccine. Produced via immunoSEQ multiplex PCR; TCRdb's table is partial and in-frame only. Of over 85,000 clones in the sample, 88% were seen once. Regarding the study as a whole: Spike-specific TCR repertoires showed rising breadth and depth after two AZD1222 doses.

Germline CDR1 and CDR2: SGHNT and YENEEA. V was trimmed by 2 bases and J by 8 bases, leaving 10 bases between them. The CDR3 is made up of 13 amino acids. With regard to this clone: Its antigen is unknown.

The chain recombines TRBV11-3 with TRBJ2-1, with D possibly TRBD1 on 5 matching bases. This TCR came from an adult in good health. This specimen consisted of peripheral blood, obtained on day 0 of AZD1222 vaccination. CDR3: CASSLNRFHEQFF. In DNA, the CDR3 is TGTGCCAGCAGCTTAAACAGGTTCCATGAGCAGTTCTTC.